Listed below are T cell receptor beta chains from one sample, sequenced in a study of cytomegalovirus exposure and HLA in healthy donors. Data came from immunoSEQ multiplex PCR; TCRdb stores just in-frame clones and leaves some out. This sample has 200,000 to 250,000 clones, with about 80% found just once. The sample comprised PBMCs. The receptors come from a woman aged 55-69 years in good health and CMV-seropositive. Each CDR3 is given without its conserved first and last residue.

j_call: TRBJ2-3
v_call: TRBV27
cdr3_aa: ASSGTVLDTQY

j_call: TRBJ1-1
v_call: TRBV6-8
cdr3_aa: ASSLSDREDTEAF

j_call: TRBJ2-7
v_call: TRBV6-5
cdr3_aa: ASSSRTGTYEQY

j_call: TRBJ1-5
v_call: TRBV5-8
cdr3_aa: ASSFEGGNQPQH

j_call: TRBJ1-1
v_call: TRBV5-4
cdr3_aa: ASSPGISAMNTEAF

j_call: TRBJ1-1
v_call: TRBV19
cdr3_aa: ASWRGTEAF

j_call: TRBJ2-3
v_call: TRBV29-1
cdr3_aa: SSVGRFTDTQY

j_call: TRBJ2-1
v_call: TRBV7-9
cdr3_aa: ASSLGASGRPLEQF

j_call: TRBJ1-2
v_call: TRBV9
cdr3_aa: ASSVEDRSLVGYT

j_call: TRBJ1-2
v_call: TRBV6-1
cdr3_aa: ASSSDSYGYT

j_call: .
v_call: TRBV6-5
cdr3_aa: ASSQDIQGNEQY

j_call: TRBJ2-7
v_call: TRBV29-1
cdr3_aa: SVEVGGPNEQY

j_call: TRBJ2-7
v_call: TRBV28
cdr3_aa: ASSFTRPTGYEQY

j_call: TRBJ2-1
v_call: TRBV6-5
cdr3_aa: ASALTGGPFNEQF

j_call: TRBJ1-5
v_call: TRBV18
cdr3_aa: ASSPTRQGTGSNQPQH

j_call: TRBJ1-1
v_call: TRBV2
cdr3_aa: ASSDRVSGTEAF

j_call: TRBJ2-1
v_call: TRBV29-1
cdr3_aa: SVDSRGRDEQF

j_call: TRBJ2-7
v_call: TRBV5-4
cdr3_aa: ASSLASGRVSYEQY